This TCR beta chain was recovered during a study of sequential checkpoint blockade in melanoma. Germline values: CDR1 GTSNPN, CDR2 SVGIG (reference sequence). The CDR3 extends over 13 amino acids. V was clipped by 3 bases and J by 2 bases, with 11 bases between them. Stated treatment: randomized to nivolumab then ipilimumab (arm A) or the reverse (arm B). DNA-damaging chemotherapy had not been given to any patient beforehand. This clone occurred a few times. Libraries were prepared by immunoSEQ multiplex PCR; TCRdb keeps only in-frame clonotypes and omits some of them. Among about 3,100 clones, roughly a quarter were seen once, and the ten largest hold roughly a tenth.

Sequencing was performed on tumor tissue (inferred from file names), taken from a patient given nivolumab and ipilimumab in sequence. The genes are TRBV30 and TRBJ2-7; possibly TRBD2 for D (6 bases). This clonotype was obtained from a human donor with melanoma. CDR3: CAWRGTVTYEQYF. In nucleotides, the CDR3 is TGTGCCTGGAGGGGGACTGTGACCTACGAGCAGTACTTC.